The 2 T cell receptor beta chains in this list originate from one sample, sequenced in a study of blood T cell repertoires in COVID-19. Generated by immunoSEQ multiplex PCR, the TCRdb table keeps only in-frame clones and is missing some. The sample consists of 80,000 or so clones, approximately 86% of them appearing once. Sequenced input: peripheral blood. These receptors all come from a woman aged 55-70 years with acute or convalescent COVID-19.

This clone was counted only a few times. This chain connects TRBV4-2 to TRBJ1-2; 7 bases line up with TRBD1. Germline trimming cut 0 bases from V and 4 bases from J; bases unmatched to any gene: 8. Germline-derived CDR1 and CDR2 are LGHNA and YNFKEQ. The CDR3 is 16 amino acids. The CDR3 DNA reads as TGTGCCAGCAGCCAAGATCTTACAGGGGTGGGCTATGGCTACACCTTC. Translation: CASSQDLTGVGYGYTF.

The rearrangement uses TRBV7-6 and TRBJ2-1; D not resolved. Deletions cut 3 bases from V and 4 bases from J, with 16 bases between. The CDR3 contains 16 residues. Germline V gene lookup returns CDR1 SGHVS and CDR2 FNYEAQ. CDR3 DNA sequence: TGTGCCAGCAGCTTTTTCGGCCTAGGCAGTTACAATGAGCAGTTCTTC. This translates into CASSFFGLGSYNEQFF. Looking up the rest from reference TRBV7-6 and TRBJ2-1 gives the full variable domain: GAGVSQSPRYKVTKRGQDVALRCDPISGHVSLYWYRQALGQGPEFLTYFNYEAQQDKSGLPNDRFSAERPEGSISTLTIQRTEQRDSAMYRCASSFFGLGSYNEQFFGPGTRLTVL.